This T cell receptor (beta chain) was recovered during a study of blood T cell repertoires in COVID-19. Across the study: Nucleic acid was either cDNA or gDNA, and it came from T cells, B-cell-depleted T cells, or PBMCs.

Authors' methods: Estimation of nucleated cell counts was performed using reference gene primer amplification. Assay used: immunoSEQ multiplex PCR; TCRdb lists only in-frame clones, some missing. That table gives V, J and clone size, and the DNA gave D and trimming. The data contain about 300,000 clones, nearly 90% of them singletons. Seattle enrolled patients during active infection and tracked them longitudinally. Trimming pared 6 bases from V and 0 bases from J, leaving 26 bases between. The CDR3 is made up of 19 amino acids. Germline V gene sequence: CDR1 MNHNS, CDR2 SASEGT. Sequencing was done on a sample of peripheral blood. The sequence came from a woman in her twenties or thirties with COVID-19, enrolled during active disease. The J gene is TRBJ1-1, the V gene TRBV6-1; D may be TRBD1 (6 bases). Written as DNA, the CDR3 is TGTGCCAGCAGCGAATTTCTCAGGGGCGTGGTTGGGATGAACACTGAAGCTTTCTTT. Translation gives CASSEFLRGVVGMNTEAFF.